This entry lists 25 T cell receptor beta chains sequenced from one sample in a study of blood T cell repertoires in COVID-19 (dated by TCRdb to the early 2020s). Libraries were constructed by the immunoSEQ multiplex PCR assay. This immuneACCESS table, as held by TCRdb, lists in-frame sequences with V and J called but not all clones. Of the missing ones, under half trace to an unresolved V gene in checked studies; the others have no known cause. A total of 200,000 to 250,000 clones appear in this sample, 80% to 90% of them only once. In total, the top ten clones hold about 10% of the sample. The material sequenced was peripheral blood. The receptors were sampled from a man between 50 and 59 years old with active or convalescent COVID-19.

This chain connects TRBV19 to TRBJ1-5; maybe TRBD1 (5 bases). This CDR3 has 17 residues. Germline CDR1 LNHDA, CDR2 SQIVND (reference sequence). Trimming shortened V by 7 bases and J by 1 base, and 20 bases separated the two germline ends. CDR3 sequence: CASTRRGPRGSNQPQHF. The CDR3 DNA reads as TGTGCCAGTACCCGACGAGGGCCGCGGGGGAGCAATCAGCCCCAGCATTTT. The entire variable domain, with the rest obtained from reference TRBV19 and TRBJ1-5, is as follows: DGGITQSPKYLFRKEGQNVTLSCEQNLNHDAMYWYRQDPGQGLRLIYYSQIVNDFQKGDIAEGYSVSREKKESFPLTVTSAQKNPTAFYLCASTRRGPRGSNQPQHFGDGTRLSIL.

The CDR3 protein is CASSPSDRGRGYGYTF. The CDR3 region has the DNA TGTGCCAGCAGCCCTTCGGACAGGGGTCGGGGGTATGGCTACACCTTC. The chain links TRBV7-2 to TRBJ1-2; TRBD1 agrees at 9 bases. Trimming at V came to 5 bases and at J to 5 bases, leaving 12 bases not matched to a gene. CDR1 is SGHTA and CDR2 is FQGNSA in the germline V gene. This CDR3 contains 16 residues.

V usage is TRBV9 and J usage is TRBJ2-3, with D uncertain. This CDR3 is built from 17 residues. Germline loops: CDR1 SGDLS, CDR2 YYNGEE. Trimming stripped 4 bases from V and 0 bases from J, with 18 bases between. CDR3 protein: CASSPRNAAPSTDTQYF. As DNA, the CDR3 is TGTGCCAGCAGCCCCCGGAATGCGGCTCCTAGCACAGATACGCAGTATTTT.

This chain uses TRBV2 with TRBJ2-1, with 14 bases identical to TRBD2. Germline V lookup: CDR1 SNHLY, CDR2 FYNNEI. CDR3 length: 16 amino acids. V lost 3 bases, J lost 7 bases, and 5 bases stayed unmatched. CDR3 bases: TGTGCCAGCAGTGAGTTGGGACTAGCGGGGGCAAATGAGCAGTTCTTC. Translated: CASSELGLAGANEQFF. The whole variable domain, remainder taken from reference TRBV2 and TRBJ2-1, is EPEVTQTPSHQVTQMGQEVILRCVPISNHLYFYWYRQILGQKVEFLVSFYNNEISEKSEIFDDQFSVERPDGSNFTLKIRSTKLEDSAMYFCASSELGLAGANEQFFGPGTRLTVL.

This clone was found once. The chain has TRBV28 and TRBJ1-2; TRBD1 aligns across 8 bases. The CDR3 loop spans 15 amino acids. The germline CDR1 and CDR2 sequences are MDHEN and SYDVKM. Germline trimming cut 5 bases from V and 1 base from J; bases unmatched to any gene: 6. The CDR3 reads CASSVGGQVNYGYTF. CDR3 DNA: TGTGCCAGCAGTGTGGGGGGACAGGTTAACTATGGCTACACCTTC.

The genes are TRBV7-9 and TRBJ1-2; TRBD1 matches at 10 bases. The CDR3 is 14 residues long. V gave up 4 bases and J gave up 7 bases; unmatched junction bases: 6. Germline V gene data show CDR1 as SEHNR and CDR2 as FQNEAQ (reference sequence). CDR3 region: CASSSGTGETGYTF. As DNA, the CDR3 is TGTGCCAGCAGCTCTGGGACAGGGGAAACTGGCTACACCTTC. Combining the CDR3 with reference TRBV7-9 and TRBJ1-2 gives the whole variable domain DTGVSQNPRHKITKRGQNVTFRCDPISEHNRLYWYRQTLGQGPEFLTYFQNEAQLEKSRLLSDRFSAERPKGSFSTLEIQRTEQGDSAMYLCASSSGTGETGYTFGSGTRLTVV.

To note about this clone: The sample contains more than one DNA sequence encoding this CDR3. The CDR3 reads CASSISGYNEQFF. For the CDR3, the DNA is TGTGCCAGTAGTATATCAGGATACAATGAGCAGTTCTTC. The V and J genes are TRBV19 and TRBJ2-1; no clear D. The CDR3 covers 13 residues. V lost 2 bases and J 4 bases, leaving 6 bases between the germline ends. The V gene's germline CDR1 is LNHDA and CDR2 SQIVND (reference sequence).

V gene TRBV4-1 combines with J gene TRBJ1-6; 7 positions agree with TRBD1. The length of the CDR3 is 15 residues. Germline loops: CDR1 MGHRA, CDR2 YSYEKL. After removal of 7 bases from V and 5 bases from J, the junction contained 8 bases not matched to a gene. The CDR3 loop is CASTLSGTDNSPLHF. The CDR3 DNA is TGCGCCAGCACCCTTTCCGGGACAGATAATTCACCCCTCCACTTT.

The chain recombines TRBV19 with TRBJ1-6; 9 bases fit TRBD1. This CDR3 has 13 amino acids. Germline V gives CDR1 LNHDA, CDR2 SQIVND (reference sequence). V shed 9 bases, J shed 7 bases, and the junction held 4 bases outside the gene matches. The CDR3 loop is CASRTGDNSPLHF. For the CDR3, the DNA is TGTGCCAGCCGGACAGGGGACAATTCACCCCTCCACTTT.

Worth noting for this clone: Relative to the germline gene, one junction end is altered; a read error may explain this. V gene TRBV7-7 combines with J gene TRBJ1-2; TRBD1 agrees at 9 bases. Germline CDR1 SSHAT, CDR2 FNYEAQ (reference sequence). The CDR3 is made up of 17 amino acids. For the CDR3, the DNA is TGTGCTAGCAGCTTAGCGAAAGGGGGACAGGGTTACTATGGCTACACCTTC. Translated: CASSLAKGGQGYYGYTF.

This rearrangement joins TRBV18 to TRBJ1-2; D might be TRBD1 (6 bases). This CDR3 comprises 13 residues. V was cut by 4 bases and J by 10 bases, with 16 bases left in between. Germline values: CDR1 KGHSH, CDR2 LQKENI. This CDR3 is CASSLSGTSAYTF. As DNA, the CDR3 is TGTGCCAGCTCACTTTCCGGGACAAGCGCCTACACCTTC.

The V gene is TRBV27, the J gene TRBJ2-3; tentatively, D is TRBD2 (7 bases). CDR1 and CDR2 (germline): MNHEY, SMNVEV (reference sequence). The ends were cut back, 6 bases at V and 6 bases at J, with 22 bases in the middle. This CDR3 region has 16 residues. CDR3 bases: TGTGCCAGCAGCCGACCCGGCGGGGGCCGGGGGGATACGCAGTATTTT. This encodes CASSRPGGGRGDTQYF.

This rearrangement joins TRBV4-3 to TRBJ2-1, with 14 bases identical to TRBD2. The CDR3 length is 18 residues. V dropped 3 bases and J dropped 4; count of bases not matched to a gene: 8. CDR1 is LGHNA and CDR2 is YSLEER in the germline V gene. CDR3 bases: TGCGCCAGCAGCCACCGACTAGCGGGGGGGCCCTGGTACAATGAGCAGTTCTTC. Protein sequence: CASSHRLAGGPWYNEQFF.

The V and J genes are TRBV5-1 and TRBJ2-3; possible D gene TRBD2, 5 bases. CDR3 length: 13 residues. Looked up from germline, CDR1 is SGHRS and CDR2 is YFSETQ. V shed 4 bases and J shed 5 bases, with 11 bases lying between them. The CDR3 reads CASSPGGIDTQYF. Written as DNA, the CDR3 is TGCGCCAGCAGCCCCGGAGGAATAGATACGCAGTATTTT.

This chain joins TRBV11-2 and TRBJ2-3; D is unresolved. V lost 4 bases and J 2 bases, leaving 7 bases between the germline ends. This CDR3 has 13 amino acids. Germline V gene sequence: CDR1 SGHAT, CDR2 FQNNGV. The CDR3 here is CASSSTYTDTQYF. Written as DNA, the CDR3 is TGTGCCAGCAGCTCCACCTACACAGATACGCAGTATTTT. Based on the CDR3 plus reference TRBV11-2 and TRBJ2-3, the full variable domain is EAGVAQSPRYKIIEKRQSVAFWCNPISGHATLYWYQQILGQGPKLLIQFQNNGVVDDSQLPKDRFSAERLKGVDSTLKIQPAKLEDSAVYLCASSSTYTDTQYFGPGTRLTVL.

This clone appeared a few times. V gene TRBV21-1 combines with J gene TRBJ2-3; TRBD2, the table's D call, was not compared with the DNA. TRBV21-1 counts as a pseudogene. The CDR3 spans 17 residues. The chain's CDR3 is CASSPTTGGGSTDTQYF. The CDR3 DNA reads as TGTGCCAGCAGCCCTACCACTGGCGGGGGTAGCACAGATACGCAGTATTTT.

The J gene is TRBJ1-3, the V gene TRBV3-1 (or the pseudogene TRBV3-2); D not resolved. V lost 2 bases to trimming and J lost 4 bases, with 6 bases between them. CDR3 size: 13 residues. Germline-derived CDR1 and CDR2 are LGHDT and YNNKEL (reference sequence). The CDR3 DNA follows: TGTGCCAGCAGCCAATCCCGGGGAAACACCATATATTTT. Protein sequence: CASSQSRGNTIYF.

CDR3: CASSLGDSNEKLFF. CDR3 nucleotides: TGCGCCAGCAGCCTGGGCGACAGTAATGAAAAACTGTTTTTT. The chain has TRBV4-3 and TRBJ1-4, with D possibly TRBD1 on 5 matching bases. From germline, CDR1 is LGHNA and CDR2 YSLEER. The V gene lost 4 bases and the J gene lost 4 bases, with 10 bases spanning the gap. The CDR3 extends over 14 amino acids.

The rearrangement joins TRBV21-1 to TRBJ1-4. TRBV21-1 is termed a pseudogene. The CDR3 has 15 amino acids. The CDR3 coding sequence is TGTGCCAGCAGCAAAGATTGGGGGGAGGCTGAAAAACTGTTTTTT. It is translated as CASSKDWGEAEKLFF.

The chain uses TRBV30 and TRBJ2-2; D remains ambiguous. In germline, CDR1 is GTSNPN, CDR2 SVGIG (reference sequence). Trimming took 3 bases from V and 0 from J, leaving 5 bases between them. The CDR3 sequence is 13 residues long. In nucleotides, the CDR3 is TGTGCCTGGAGGCGAACGAACACCGGGGAGCTGTTTTTT. It is translated as CAWRRTNTGELFF.

This clone showed up just a few times. The V and J genes are TRBV27 and TRBJ2-1; D gene uncertain. The germline CDR1 and CDR2 sequences are MNHEY and SMNVEV (reference sequence). CDR3 size: 15 residues. V gave up 6 bases and J gave up 3 bases, with 15 bases separating them. CDR3 coding DNA: TGTGCCAGCAGCCTAAACTATTACCGCTACAATGAGCAGTTCTTC. This codes for CASSLNYYRYNEQFF.

This chain joins TRBV6-2 or TRBV6-3 and TRBJ1-6; possible D gene TRBD1, 5 bases. The V gene's germline CDR1 is MNHEY and CDR2 SVGEGT. This CDR3 is built from 16 residues. V was cut by 6 bases and J by 5 bases, with 17 bases left in between. The CDR3 DNA follows: TGTGCCAGCAGCCTTGGGACTGCGCGCAATAATTCACCCCTCCACTTT. This codes for CASSLGTARNNSPLHF.

This chain joins TRBV6-6 and TRBJ2-1, with D possibly matching TRBD2 (5 bases). Trimming left V 6 bases short and J 5 bases short, with 17 bases between. Looked up from germline, CDR1 is MNHNY and CDR2 is SVGAGI (reference sequence). The CDR3 has 15 amino acids. The CDR3 region is CASSPPGSHNNEQFF. The CDR3 bases are TGTGCCAGCAGCCCGCCGGGATCCCATAACAATGAGCAGTTCTTC.

This clone was seen only once. This chain joins TRBV19 and TRBJ1-2, with a possible D match to TRBD1 (6 bases). V lost 4 bases, J lost 0 bases, and 12 bases lay in between. Looked up from germline, CDR1 is LNHDA and CDR2 is SQIVND (reference sequence). There are 15 residues in the CDR3. CDR3 region: CASSTPGTSNYGYTF. CDR3 DNA sequence: TGTGCCAGTAGTACCCCCGGGACATCTAACTATGGCTACACCTTC.

This clone was counted only a few times. The chain has TRBV28 and TRBJ1-2; D unresolved. Germline CDR1 is MDHEN and CDR2 is SYDVKM. This CDR3 comprises 13 residues. V was clipped by 7 bases and J by 6 bases, with 15 bases between them. The CDR3 coding sequence is TGTGCCAGCAAGGTCGGGTGGGAGGATGGCTACACCTTC. Translating gives CASKVGWEDGYTF.